Sequencing of this TCR beta chain was carried out in a study of cytomegalovirus exposure and HLA in healthy donors. The study's findings and limits: CMV serostatus was the only recorded immune exposure for donors. A prior analysis recorded that most TCR beta V segments were productive about 87% or about 30% of the time.

Details on this clone: Its antigen is unidentified.

PCR primers comprised 60 Vbeta and 13 Jbeta primers. Only in-frame clones appear in the TCRdb table, and some are missing; sequencing was by immunoSEQ multiplex PCR. The sample comprises 150,000 to 200,000 clones, under 80% of which are singletons, and 1.1% to 1.5% rests with the top ten. V shed 4 bases and J 0 bases; nucleotides not matched to a gene: 8. The CDR3 sequence is 16 residues long. CDR1 is SGHRS and CDR2 is YFSETQ in the germline V gene. The specimen sequenced was PBMCs. The sequence came from a woman between 25 and 40 years old in good health and CMV-seronegative. The chain carries TRBV5-1 and TRBJ2-5; TRBD2 agrees at 8 bases. CDR3 nucleotide sequence: TGCGCCAGCAGCCCCCTAGCGGGCGCGTACCAAGAGACCCAGTACTTC. It translates to CASSPLAGAYQETQYF. Full variable domain (outside the CDR3, taken from reference TRBV5-1 and TRBJ2-5): KAGVTQTPRYLIKTRGQQVTLSCSPISGHRSVSWYQQTPGQGLQFLFEYFSETQRNKGNFPGRFSGRQFSNSRSEMNVSTLELGDSALYLCASSPLAGAYQETQYFGPGTRLLVL.